The source of this TCR beta chain is a study of blood T cell repertoires in COVID-19. The CDR3 is 14 residues long. J was trimmed by 7 bases and V by 6 bases; bases with no gene match: 9. From germline, CDR1 is MNHEY and CDR2 SMNVEV (reference sequence). Assignment of participants to cohorts was predicated upon participant-reported clinical history. Two consecutive negative NP/OP PCR tests, clearance, or resolved symptoms defined Cohort 3 recovery. In the study's own analysis: Amplifying reference gene primers gave estimates of nucleated cell counts. Some clones are missing from TCRdb's copy, which holds only in-frame ones; the method was immunoSEQ multiplex PCR. V, J and clone size were drawn from that table, and D and trimming were deduced from the DNA. The sample holds approximately 230,000 clones, approximately 84% seen once.

Sequencing was performed on PBMCs or T cells enriched from blood (not recorded which). J is TRBJ2-1 and V is TRBV27, with 7 bases lining up with TRBD2. This clonotype was obtained from a man aged 40-50 years who had recovered from COVID-19. The CDR3 DNA reads TGTGCCAGCAGGGGGGGAGGGCCTAGTAATGAGCAGTTCTTC. This sequence encodes CASRGGGPSNEQFF.